One sample yielded the 26 T cell receptor beta chains listed below, sequenced in a study of blood T cells in healthy people across ages. With a J-beta primer mix and a sample-barcoded 5' primer, a second PCR ran roughly 6 to 11 cycles. TCRdb ran MiXCR on the 5' RACE reads and lists one entry per CDR3 protein. The profile shows 900,000 to 950,000 distinct CDR3 sequences, 29% of them singletons. The same data also contributed to another study, on T cells of mothers and their children.

Sequenced input: blood. These receptors were taken from a woman between 35 and 50 years old in good health.

Turning to this clonotype: At one of its ends the junction is not consistent with the germline gene, which may arise from a read error. This chain uses TRBV7-9 with TRBJ2-7, with 7 bases that match TRBD1. CDR1 SEHNR and CDR2 FQNEAQ come from the germline V gene (reference sequence). The CDR3 runs 14 residues. The CDR3 sequence: CASSPTGSSYELYF. In DNA, the CDR3 is TGTGCCAGCAGCCCGACAGGGAGCTCCTACGAGCTGTACTTC.

This rearrangement joins TRBV9 to TRBJ1-3, with 8 positions matching TRBD1. V was clipped by 0 bases and J by 0 bases; unmatched bases: 8. This CDR3 comprises 18 residues. Germline CDR1 reads SGDLS; CDR2 reads YYNGEE. This CDR3 reads CASSVDPLDRGSGNTIYF. CDR3 bases: TGTGCCAGCAGCGTAGACCCCCTCGACAGGGGCTCTGGAAACACCATATATTTT.

The V gene is TRBV28, the J gene TRBJ2-3, with unresolved D. The CDR3 extends over 14 amino acids. V gave up 5 bases and J gave up 3 bases, with 12 bases separating them. Germline V CDR1 and CDR2: MDHEN, SYDVKM. The CDR3: CASSLPDGTDTQYF. The CDR3 DNA sequence: TGTGCCAGCAGTCTCCCGGACGGGACAGATACGCAGTATTTT.

The chain uses TRBV20-1 and TRBJ2-3; D unresolved. The CDR3 is 12 amino acids. Germline CDR1 reads DFQATT; CDR2 reads SNEGSKA (reference sequence). Trimming took 7 bases from V and 1 from J, leaving 9 bases between them. CDR3 in DNA: TGCAGTGAGGGCACAGGCACAGATACGCAGTATTTT. Translating gives CSEGTGTDTQYF.

The chain uses TRBV7-9 and TRBJ2-3; D is uncertain. In germline, CDR1 is SEHNR, CDR2 FQNEAQ (reference sequence). Trimming removed 6 bases from V and 0 bases from J, with 13 bases in between. CDR3 length: 15 residues. The CDR3 protein is CASSHNPDSTDTQYF. CDR3 nucleotides: TGTGCCAGCAGTCATAACCCCGACAGCACAGATACGCAGTATTTT.

The chain links TRBV9 to TRBJ2-1; 7 bases are shared with TRBD1. From germline, CDR1 is SGDLS and CDR2 YYNGEE. V shed 5 bases, J shed 5 bases, and the junction held 10 bases outside the gene matches. CDR3 size: 15 residues. CDR3 DNA: TGTGCCAGCAGTAGCACAGGGGTGGGGCACAATGAGCAGTTCTTC. As protein: CASSSTGVGHNEQFF.

Remarks on this clonotype: A junction boundary mismatches the germline segment, possibly from a read error. J is TRBJ2-3 and V is TRBV4-1, with 13 bases aligning to TRBD2. The CDR3 covers 17 residues. Per germline, CDR1 MGHRA and CDR2 YSYEKL. CDR3 sequence: CAGSPAGTSGATDTQYF. The DNA of the CDR3 is TGCGCCGGCAGCCCCGCCGGGACTAGCGGGGCCACAGATACGCAGTATTTT.

This clonotype appeared a few times. The gene calls are TRBV5-1 and TRBJ2-7; perhaps TRBD1 as D (6 bases). The CDR3 sequence is 15 residues long. Germline loops: CDR1 SGHRS, CDR2 YFSETQ. V was clipped by 3 bases and J by 1 base, with 14 bases between them. The CDR3 reads CASSSGAGDSYEQYF. DNA of the CDR3: TGCGCCAGCAGCTCTGGGGCAGGGGATTCCTACGAGCAGTACTTC.

The rearrangement joins TRBV3-1 to TRBJ2-7, with TRBD1 matching 7 bases. Trimming cost V 1 base and J 2 bases; bases outside gene matches: 5. CDR1 and CDR2 from the germline V gene are LGHDT and YNNKEL (reference sequence). The CDR3 spans 15 residues. Here the CDR3 DNA reads TGTGCCAGCAGCCAAGCCCGGGACAGCACCTACGAGCAGTACTTC. Its protein product is CASSQARDSTYEQYF.

This clonotype was seen a few times. The chain uses TRBV20-1 and TRBJ2-7; D perhaps matches TRBD2 (7 bases). V lost 5 bases and J lost 2, with 13 bases in between. Germline CDR1 DFQATT, CDR2 SNEGSKA (reference sequence). The CDR3 contains 13 residues. CDR3 residues: CSAGGARTYEQYF. The CDR3 DNA reads TGCAGTGCTGGGGGGGCCAGGACCTACGAGCAGTACTTC.

This chain links TRBV28 with TRBJ2-1; tentative D call: TRBD2 (6 bases). V dropped 5 bases and J dropped 4 bases, with 18 bases sitting between them. Germline assignment: CDR1 MDHEN and CDR2 SYDVKM. The CDR3 extends over 16 amino acids. The CDR3 DNA sequence: TGTGCCAGCAGTGGGGGGAGCGGCCTGGATTACAATGAGCAGTTCTTC. It translates to CASSGGSGLDYNEQFF.

CDR3 protein: CSASLQGFGTEAFF. The CDR3 region has the DNA TGCAGTGCTAGTCTACAGGGATTCGGCACTGAAGCTTTCTTT. The chain uses TRBV20-1 and TRBJ1-1; D is perhaps TRBD1 (6 bases). The germline V and J ends were trimmed by 3 bases and 4 bases, with 15 bases remaining between them. Germline lookup yields CDR1 DFQATT and CDR2 SNEGSKA (reference sequence). CDR3 length: 14 residues.

This clonotype showed up just a few times. A clone one base away is much larger, so this may be a read error. This chain uses TRBV29-1 with TRBJ1-2, with D maybe TRBD1 (5 bases). This CDR3 region has 17 residues. The V gene lost 1 base and the J gene lost 4 bases, with 22 bases spanning the gap. The germline V gene has CDR1 SQVTM and CDR2 ANQGSEA. CDR3 amino acids: CSVEVRDDLTRGYGYTF. The CDR3 coding sequence is TGCAGCGTTGAAGTGAGGGACGACCTTACTCGGGGCTATGGCTACACCTTC.

This clonotype has more than one count but fewer than ten. The chain uses TRBV7-2 and TRBJ1-1, with TRBD1 identical over 10 bases. Germline CDR1 SGHTA, CDR2 FQGNSA. V dropped 5 bases and J dropped 5; count of bases not matched to a gene: 5. The CDR3 covers 14 residues. In DNA form, the CDR3 reads TGTGCCAGCAGCGCGGACAGGGGGAGGACTGAAGCTTTCTTT. Translation: CASSADRGRTEAFF.

The genes are TRBV6-6 and TRBJ2-5, with 10 bases matching TRBD2. This CDR3 contains 16 residues. In germline, CDR1 is MNHNY, CDR2 SVGAGI (reference sequence). V trimming: 6 bases; J trimming: 5 bases; junction bases outside the gene matches: 12. CDR3 sequence: CASSREGLAGEETQYF. CDR3 sequence (DNA): TGTGCCAGCAGCAGGGAAGGGCTAGCGGGGGAGGAGACCCAGTACTTC.

CDR3 sequence: CSASRQPHSTDTQYF. The DNA of the CDR3 is TGCAGTGCTTCGAGACAGCCCCATAGCACAGATACGCAGTATTTT. The chain uses TRBV20-1 and TRBJ2-3, with a possible D match to TRBD1 (5 bases). Trimming took 5 bases from V and 0 from J, leaving 15 bases between them. Per germline, CDR1 DFQATT and CDR2 SNEGSKA (reference sequence). The CDR3 covers 15 residues.

As to this clonotype: This may stem from a read error, because a much larger clone lies one nucleotide away. The chain's CDR3 is CAGSLDWKETQYF. CDR3 nucleotide sequence: TGTGCCGGCAGCTTAGACTGGAAAGAGACCCAGTACTTC. The chain carries TRBV7-2 and TRBJ2-5; no clear D. The CDR3 is 13 residues long. CDR1 and CDR2 from the germline V gene are SGHTA and FQGNSA. Using reference TRBV7-2 and TRBJ2-5 for the parts outside the CDR3, the full variable domain is GAGVSQSPSNKVTEKGKDVELRCDPISGHTALYWYRQSLGQGLEFLIYFQGNSAPDKSGLPSDRFSAERTGGSVSTLTIQRTQQEDSAVYLCAGSLDWKETQYFGPGTRLLVL.

This clonotype has at least ten counts. This chain links TRBV7-2 with TRBJ2-3; weak D call: TRBD2 (6 bases). V lost 7 bases and J lost 0, with 14 bases in between. The CDR3 extends over 15 amino acids. Germline CDR1 and CDR2: SGHTA and FQGNSA. CDR3 coding DNA: TGTGCCAGCACGGTAGCGGTGTCTAGCACAGATACGCAGTATTTT. Amino acids: CASTVAVSSTDTQYF. The full variable domain, with the rest looked up from reference TRBV7-2 and TRBJ2-3, is GAGVSQSPSNKVTEKGKDVELRCDPISGHTALYWYRQSLGQGLEFLIYFQGNSAPDKSGLPSDRFSAERTGGSVSTLTIQRTQQEDSAVYLCASTVAVSSTDTQYFGPGTRLTVL.

Many counts were recorded for this clonotype. The chain employs TRBV9 and TRBJ2-5, with D possibly TRBD1 on 5 matching bases. Trimming stripped 1 base from V and 1 base from J, with 8 bases between. The length of the CDR3 is 14 residues. Per the germline V gene, CDR1 is SGDLS and CDR2 is YYNGEE. Here the CDR3 DNA reads TGTGCCAGCAGCGTAAGGGGCCTCCAAGAGACCCAGTACTTC. Protein product: CASSVRGLQETQYF.

The table lists this clonotype with many counts. This sequence joins TRBV5-4 and TRBJ2-7; D is possibly TRBD1 (5 bases). CDR1 and CDR2 from the germline V gene are SGHNT and YYREEE (reference sequence). The CDR3 has 14 amino acids. V was trimmed by 4 bases and J by 3 bases, leaving 14 bases between them. The CDR3 DNA reads as TGTGCCAGCAGCCTAAACCTGGACAACTACGAGCAGTACTTC. It yields the protein CASSLNLDNYEQYF.

This clonotype was seen a few times. V gene TRBV9 combines with J gene TRBJ2-7, with a possible D match to TRBD1 (5 bases). Germline CDR1 is SGDLS and CDR2 is YYNGEE. V lost 3 bases, J lost 4 bases, and 14 bases lay in between. The CDR3 length is 14 residues. The CDR3 spells CASSADSFDYEQYF. As DNA, the CDR3 is TGTGCCAGCAGCGCCGACAGTTTTGATTACGAGCAGTACTTC.

Concerning this clonotype itself: This may stem from a read error, because a much larger clone lies one nucleotide away. The V gene is TRBV29-1, the J gene TRBJ2-7, with 7 nucleotides matching TRBD1. The CDR3 totals 15 residues. Per germline, CDR1 SQVTM and CDR2 ANQGSEA. CDR3 residues: CSVEERGQTSFEQYF. Written as DNA, the CDR3 is TGCAGCGTTGAGGAAAGGGGGCAAACTTCCTTCGAGCAGTACTTC.

The J gene is TRBJ1-1, the V gene TRBV2; 7 bases fit TRBD1. Germline V gene sequence: CDR1 SNHLY, CDR2 FYNNEI. The CDR3 is 14 amino acids. J gave up 1 base and V 5 bases, and 4 bases lay outside the gene matches. CDR3: CASSRGPTNTEAFF. CDR3 nucleotides: TGTGCCAGCAGTAGGGGGCCGACGAACACTGAAGCTTTCTTT.

The sample holds one count of this clonotype. A much larger clone lies one base from this, so it may be a read error. The gene calls are TRBV12-3 or TRBV12-4 and TRBJ2-7; D tentatively fits TRBD1 or TRBD2 (5 bases each). The CDR3 spans 15 residues. This CDR3 is CASTSGRDLSYGQYF. In DNA form, the CDR3 reads TGTGCCAGCACCTCTGGTAGGGACCTCTCCTACGGGCAGTACTTC.

This clonotype occurred a few times. This chain joins TRBV29-1 and TRBJ2-3; a weak D match, TRBD2 (6 bases). The V end was cut by 4 bases, the J end by 6 bases, with 20 bases between. The CDR3 is 15 residues long. Per germline, CDR1 SQVTM and CDR2 ANQGSEA. CDR3: CSVGGHLGGTDTQYF. CDR3 DNA sequence: TGCAGCGTTGGAGGGCACCTGGGAGGAACCGATACGCAGTATTTT.

This clonotype was found a few times. A much larger clonotype is one base distant, so this may be a read error. The rearrangement uses TRBV18 and TRBJ2-1, with unresolved D. The J call may be mistaken, given a closer DNA end match to TRBJ2-7. The CDR3 spans 13 residues. Germline V gene lookup returns CDR1 KGHSH and CDR2 LQKENI. DNA for the CDR3: TGTGCCTCTAGGCCGGCTTCCTACAATGAGCAGTACTTC. Its translation: CASRPASYNEQYF.